The entry below describes one T cell receptor beta chain. Antigen specificity is unknown. Germline trimming cut 2 bases from V and 0 bases from J; bases unmatched to any gene: 2. This CDR3 is built from 14 residues. CDR1 and CDR2 (germline): GTSNPN, SVGIG (reference sequence). The data are from a study of cytomegalovirus exposure and HLA in healthy donors. Study-level findings and limits: There was a cluster of highly shared sequence variants that was likely a sequencing artifact.

PCR amplification relied on 60 Vbeta primers (plus 13 Jbeta primers). Profiling relied on immunoSEQ multiplex PCR, and the TCRdb table lists in-frame clones only, not all of them. The sample contains under 200,000 clones, roughly 85% of which appear only once. V usage is TRBV30 and J usage is TRBJ2-3; 7 nucleotides line up with TRBD2. What was sequenced was PBMCs. This clonotype was sampled from a woman aged 18-35 years in good health and CMV-seronegative. The CDR3 reads CAWSISGSTDTQYF. CDR3 sequence (DNA): TGTGCCTGGAGTATTAGCGGGAGCACAGATACGCAGTATTTT.